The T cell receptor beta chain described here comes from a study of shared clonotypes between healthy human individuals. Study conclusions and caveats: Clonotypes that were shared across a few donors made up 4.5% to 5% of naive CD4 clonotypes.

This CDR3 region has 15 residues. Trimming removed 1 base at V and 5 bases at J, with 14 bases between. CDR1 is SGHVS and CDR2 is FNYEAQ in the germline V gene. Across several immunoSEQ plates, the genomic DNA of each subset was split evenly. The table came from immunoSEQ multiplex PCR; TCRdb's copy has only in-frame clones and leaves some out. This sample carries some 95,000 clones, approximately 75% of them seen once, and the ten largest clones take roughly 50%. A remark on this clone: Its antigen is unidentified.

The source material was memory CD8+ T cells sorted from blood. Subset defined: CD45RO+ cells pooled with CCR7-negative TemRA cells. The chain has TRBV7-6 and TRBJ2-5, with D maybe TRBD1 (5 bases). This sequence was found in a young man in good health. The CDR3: CASSLGGAARETQYF. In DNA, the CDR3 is TGTGCCAGCAGCTTAGGGGGCGCAGCAAGGGAGACCCAGTACTTC.